This T cell receptor beta chain was profiled in a study of prognosis after radiotherapy for stage I lung cancer. In the study overall: Following radiotherapy, four patients went on to present distant metastases at a median of around seven months, and approximately 16 exhibited no significant progression. Findings and limits, study-wide: Samples before stereotactic body radiation therapy had more unique TCR clones (median approximately 10,000 versus 7,000).

Multiplex PCR, run in two rounds, amplified TCR beta CDR3 from genomic DNA. Primers targeting each individual TRBV and TRBJ gene were applied in first-round PCR. TCRdb itself ran the multiplex PCR reads through MiXCR, one entry per CDR3 protein. There are tens of thousands of distinct CDR3 sequences in the sample; approximately 40% occur only once, and around 50% lies in the top ten. The sample holds many counts of this clonotype. Its antigen is currently unknown. CDR1 is SGHAT and CDR2 is FQNNGV in the germline V gene. The length of the CDR3 is 13 residues. V lost 7 bases, J lost 5 bases, and 7 bases stayed unmatched.

V and J are TRBV11-2 and TRBJ2-5; 7 positions agree with TRBD2. The TCR sequence derives from a donor aged 50 or older with non-small cell lung cancer. The material sequenced was PBMCs, taken before or after stereotactic body radiation therapy (not recorded which). The CDR3 coding sequence is TGTGCCAGCATGGCGGGCGGGAGTGAGACCCAGTACTTC. Residues: CASMAGGSETQYF. The whole variable domain, filled in from reference TRBV11-2 and TRBJ2-5, reads EAGVAQSPRYKIIEKRQSVAFWCNPISGHATLYWYQQILGQGPKLLIQFQNNGVVDDSQLPKDRFSAERLKGVDSTLKIQPAKLEDSAVYLCASMAGGSETQYFGPGTRLLVL.